This T cell receptor beta chain is drawn from a study of T cell therapy after organ transplantation. Study-level information: Two of the ten patients were classed as nonresponders.

Study-wide points: CD8 clonality fold change after therapy inversely tracked pretherapy clonality. Reconstitution after therapy seemingly combined transferred and product-undetected endogenous clonotypes. Antirejection and antiviral medication effects could not be assessed.

The CDR3 loop spans 12 amino acids. The ends were cut back, 4 bases at V and 8 bases at J, with 12 bases in the middle. Germline values: CDR1 SGHKS, CDR2 YYEKEE (reference sequence). The repertoire was sequenced with immunoSEQ multiplex PCR; TCRdb's copy has only in-frame clones and lacks some. The repertoire holds approximately 52,000 clones, with around 93% as singletons. In the case of this clone: Its antigen is unknown.

The chain carries TRBV5-5 and TRBJ1-1, with D unresolved. The sequence derives from a human patient who had received a solid organ transplant and had CMV disease. Sequenced here: CD8+ T cells from blood, sampled before autologous CMV-specific T cell therapy. Here the CDR3 DNA reads TGTGCCAGCAGCGTGAACCTGGCAGAAGCTTTCTTT. Protein: CASSVNLAEAFF.